A selection of T cell receptor beta chains follows, all from one sample in a study of T cell clonotyping in hematopoietic cell transplantation. Assay used: immunoSEQ multiplex PCR; TCRdb lists only in-frame clones, some missing. The sample records roughly 17,000 clones, about nine tenths being singletons. Sequencing was performed on peripheral blood mononuclear cells. Every receptor here comes from a man in his forties or fifties in good health. Some clones in this sample may be carry-over from other donors' samples. CDR3s include the opening cysteine and the closing phenylalanine or tryptophan. The D gene is left open where the match is weak. Clone size is not always given. Where it is, it says once, few, many or a class for expanded clones.

>TRBJ1-5|-|16|-|TRBV7-8
TGTGCCAGCAGCTTACCCCCAAGCGGTGGCAATCAGCCCCAGCATTTT
CASSLPPSGGNQPQHF
>TRBJ2-5|-|13|-|TRBV11-2
TGTGCCAGCAGCTTCGGCGGTGGAGAGACCCAGTACTTC
CASSFGGGETQYF
>TRBJ1-2|-|14|-|TRBV19
TGTGCCAGTATGGACAACCAACCACTCTATGGCTACACCTTC
CASMDNQPLYGYTF
>TRBJ2-1|once|14|-|TRBV28
TGTGCCAGCAGTTTAATAGGGCAGGGCTATGAGCAGTTCTTC
CASSLIGQGYEQFF
>TRBJ2-7|-|13|-|TRBV5-1
TGCGCCAGCAGCTCGGTGAACTCCTACGAGCAGTACTTC
CASSSVNSYEQYF
>TRBJ1-2|once|11|-|TRBV5-1
TGCGCCAGCAGCCCGGGACAAGGCTACACCTTC
CASSPGQGYTF
>TRBJ2-7|-|14|TRBD1|TRBV6-5
TGTGCCAGCAGGGGGACAGGGTATTCCTACGAGCAGTACTTC
CASRGTGYSYEQYF
>TRBJ1-6|once|15|-|TRBV9
TGTGCCAGCAGCGTAGAGGGCAGTCGGGGCTCACCCCTCCACTTT
CASSVEGSRGSPLHF
>TRBJ1-1|-|17|-|TRBV28
TGTGCCAGCAGACGAGGGGACAAAGGGAGAGGGAACACTGAAGCTTTCTTT
CASRRGDKGRGNTEAFF
>TRBJ1-6|-|12|-|TRBV7-9
TGTGCCAGCAGCTCGGCGAATTCACCCCTCCACTTT
CASSSANSPLHF
>TRBJ1-4|-|13|-|TRBV6-5
TGTGCCAGCACACAGACAGCGGGTGAAAAACTGTTTTTT
CASTQTAGEKLFF
>TRBJ2-3|-|13|TRBD1|TRBV7-2
TGTGCCAGCAAAGGACAGGGCACAGATACGCAGTATTTT
CASKGQGTDTQYF
>TRBJ1-1|-|13|-|TRBV30
TGTGCCTGGAGCTCAGGGGAGGGAACTGAAGCTTTCTTT
CAWSSGEGTEAFF
>TRBJ1-5|-|13|-|TRBV2
TGTGCCACCAAGGGCAGCGTTCATGGGCCCCAGCATTTT
CATKGSVHGPQHF
>TRBJ1-2|-|14|-|TRBV4-1
TGCGCCAGCAGCCAAGACCACAGCAAGAGTGGCTACACCTTC
CASSQDHSKSGYTF
>TRBJ2-2|-|15|-|TRBV12-5
TGTGCTAGTGGCCCGGTGCAAACGAACACCGGGGAGCTGTTTTTT
CASGPVQTNTGELFF
>TRBJ2-7|-|16|TRBD2|TRBV9
TGTGCCAGCAGCGCAACTAGCGGGGGGGCCCAGAACGAGCAGTACTTC
CASSATSGGAQNEQYF
>TRBJ2-2|-|13|-|TRBV4-2
TGTGCCAGCAGCCCCCCGGGGAGGAGGGAGCTGTTTTTT
CASSPPGRRELFF
>TRBJ2-1|-|15|TRBD2|TRBV5-8
TGTGCCAGCAGCTCTTTAGCGGGGGGGACCAATGAGCAGTTCTTC
CASSSLAGGTNEQFF
>TRBJ1-2|-|13|-|TRBV2
TGTGCCAGCAGTGTTTCCCAAAACTATGGCTACACCTTC
CASSVSQNYGYTF
>TRBJ2-1|-|14|TRBD2|TRBV30
TGTGCCTGGACTGAACTAGCGGGTTACAATGAGCAGTTCTTC
CAWTELAGYNEQFF
>TRBJ2-7|-|15|-|TRBV6-6
TGTGCCAGCAGTTACTCGGGGGGCGCCCCCTCCGAGCAGTACTTC
CASSYSGGAPSEQYF
>TRBJ2-5|-|14|-|TRBV6-5
TGTGCCAGCAGTCCGAGGACCCGGAGGGAGACCCAGTACTTC
CASSPRTRRETQYF
>TRBJ1-1|-|16|-|TRBV4-1
TGCGCCAGCAGCCAGGAACCATCGACTGGGAACACTGAAGCTTTCTTT
CASSQEPSTGNTEAFF
>TRBJ2-5|-|13|-|TRBV10-3
TGTGCCATCAGCACCGGGGCCCAAGAGACCCAGTACTTC
CAISTGAQETQYF
>TRBJ2-3|-|15|TRBD1|TRBV7-2
TGTGCCAGCAGCCATCGGACAGGGGGCACAGATACGCAGTATTTT
CASSHRTGGTDTQYF
>TRBJ2-1|-|12|-|TRBV7-2
TGTGCCAGCAGCTTTCAGGGGCATGAGCAGTTCTTC
CASSFQGHEQFF
>TRBJ1-2|-|14|-|TRBV4-1
TGCGCCAGCAGCCATCCTCGGTTGGCCGGTGGCTACACCTTC
CASSHPRLAGGYTF
>TRBJ2-5|once|14|TRBD2|TRBV7-7
TGTGCTAGCAGCTTAGCGGGGTTCCAAGAGACCCAGTACTTC
CASSLAGFQETQYF
>TRBJ2-5|-|16|TRBD2|TRBV5-4
TGTGCCAGCAGCGAGGGACTAGCGGGAGAACGGGAGACCCAGTACTTC
CASSEGLAGERETQYF
>TRBJ1-2|-|14|-|TRBV13
TGTGCCAGCAGCTCCGAGGAGGGGGGCGGAGGCTACACCTTC
CASSSEEGGGGYTF
>TRBJ2-6|-|14|-|TRBV6-5
TGTGCCAGCAGTTACTCTCCTGGGGCCAACGTCCTGACTTTC
CASSYSPGANVLTF
>TRBJ2-1|-|13|-|TRBV4-3
TGCGCCAGCAGCCAAGAAAGATCCTCTGAGCAGTTCTTC
CASSQERSSEQFF
>TRBJ1-3|once|14|-|TRBV27
TGTGCCAGCAGTTTACAGGGGACTGGAAACACCATATATTTT
CASSLQGTGNTIYF
>TRBJ1-1|-|13|TRBD1|TRBV9
TGTGCCAGCAGCGTAACCCTGGGACAGGGTCCTTTCTTT
CASSVTLGQGPFF
>TRBJ2-1|-|11|-|TRBV21-1
TGTGCCAGCAGCGGAGCGGGTGAGCAGTTCTTC
CASSGAGEQFF
>TRBJ2-1|-|11|-|TRBV29-1
TGCAGCGTTGAGGACTACAATGAGCAGTTCTTC
CSVEDYNEQFF
>TRBJ1-2|-|13|-|TRBV28
TGTGCCAGCAGCCTACAGCTTAACTATGGCTACACCTTC
CASSLQLNYGYTF
>TRBJ2-4|-|13|-|TRBV30
TGTGCCTGGAAAGTCACACCCGGGGACATTCAGTACTTC
CAWKVTPGDIQYF
>TRBJ2-7|-|13|-|TRBV2
TGTGCCAGCAGTTCCAGACACGACTACGAGCAGTACTTC
CASSSRHDYEQYF
>TRBJ1-5|few|14|-|TRBV5-6
TGTGCCAGCAGTCCCGGGACAACAGATCAGCCCCAGCATTTT
CASSPGTTDQPQHF
>TRBJ2-3|-|16|-|TRBV2
TGTGCCAGCAGTGATACTGGGGGGTGGGGCACAGATACGCAGTATTTT
CASSDTGGWGTDTQYF
>TRBJ2-5|once|14|-|TRBV11-3
TGTGCCAGCAGCGCCTCCGGGACTGAGGGGACCCAGTACTTC
CASSASGTEGTQYF
>TRBJ1-6|-|15|TRBD1|TRBV7-2
TGTGCCAGCAGCTTAGTCGGACAGGGGAATTCACCCCTCCACTTT
CASSLVGQGNSPLHF
>TRBJ2-3|-|13|-|TRBV28
TGTGCCAGCAGCACCTTCGGACAGGATACGCAGTATTTT
CASSTFGQDTQYF
>TRBJ2-5|-|15|-|TRBV6-1
TGTGCCAGCAGCGGCGGGGTAGCGAGCGCGGAGACCCAGTACTTC
CASSGGVASAETQYF
>TRBJ2-1|-|15|TRBD2|TRBV5-1
TGCGCCAGCAGCCTGACTAGCGGGGGTTCTAGTGAGCAGTTCTTC
CASSLTSGGSSEQFF
>TRBJ2-6|-|13|-|TRBV2
TGTGCCAGCAGCATCTCTGGGGCCAACGTCCTGACTTTC
CASSISGANVLTF